This entry concerns a single T cell receptor (beta chain). No antigen is known for it. V shed 5 bases and J 0 bases; nucleotides not matched to a gene: 6. This CDR3 contains 15 residues. Germline CDR1 MNHEY, CDR2 SMNVEV (reference sequence). The data originate from a study of long-term antiretroviral therapy in people with HIV. Study-wide points: Pre-ART-expanded clones dominated the repertoire at all time points. Absence of data on ART adherence, viral resistance or therapy changes was noted. Controls had broader CDR3 length ranges than HIV repertoires did.

They ran version v3.0 of the immunoSEQ assay at survey level. The protocol was immunoSEQ multiplex PCR, while the TCRdb copy is restricted to in-frame clones and leaves out a portion. The table includes about 24,000 clones, approximately 77% detected once. The chain joins TRBV27 to TRBJ1-1; 7 bases fit TRBD1. The origin of this receptor is a man aged 25 to 40 with HIV. The starting material was unsorted PBMCs, obtained 4.4 years after starting antiretroviral therapy. DNA for the CDR3: TGTGCCAGCAGTGCCTTGGACAGGCTGAACACTGAAGCTTTCTTT. This gives the protein CASSALDRLNTEAFF.